Listed here are 14 T cell receptor beta chains from one sample, sequenced in a study of T cell responses to AZD1222 COVID-19 vaccine. Clones were sequenced by immunoSEQ multiplex PCR, and TCRdb holds only the in-frame ones, with some missing. Of approximately 110,000 clones in the sample, under 90% were seen once. The sequencing used peripheral blood, collected on day 0 of AZD1222 vaccination. The receptors were gathered from an adult in good health.

The CDR3, as DNA: TGTGCCAGCAGTTTAGGGCGCTATGGCTACACCTTC. Its translation: CASSLGRYGYTF. This chain connects TRBV12-3 or TRBV12-4 to TRBJ1-2; D uncertain. CDR3 size: 12 residues. The V gene lost 1 base and the J gene lost 4 bases, with 4 bases spanning the gap.

The chain couples TRBV30 to TRBJ1-6; D is uncertain. V was clipped by 2 bases and J by 7 bases, with 9 bases between them. The length of the CDR3 is 13 residues. Germline lookup yields CDR1 GTSNPN and CDR2 SVGIG (reference sequence). For the CDR3, the DNA is TGTGCCTGGAGTCAAGGCCTCAATTCACCCCTCCACTTT. Encoded protein: CAWSQGLNSPLHF. The full variable domain, with the rest looked up from reference TRBV30 and TRBJ1-6, is SQTIHQWPATLVQPVGSPLSLECTVEGTSNPNLYWYRQAAGRGLQLLFYSVGIGQISSEVPQNLSASRPQDRQFILSSKKLLLSDSGFYLCAWSQGLNSPLHFGNGTRLTVT.

In this sample, this clone turned up once. The V call is TRBV5-1, the J call TRBJ2-1; 7 positions match TRBD2. CDR1 is SGHRS, CDR2 YFSETQ, per germline. V lost 7 bases to trimming and J lost 3 bases; unmatched junction nucleotides: 7. The CDR3 is 14 amino acids. The CDR3 coding sequence is TGCGCCAGCCAACGGGGGGAAATCTACAATGAGCAGTTCTTC. As protein: CASQRGEIYNEQFF.

The rearrangement links TRBV5-4 to TRBJ1-1; TRBD1 might be the D (5 bases). The CDR3 spans 15 residues. The germline V gene has CDR1 SGHNT and CDR2 YYREEE (reference sequence). V was cut by 4 bases and J by 4 bases, with 17 bases left in between. CDR3 loop: CASSASQGISTEAFF. DNA of the CDR3: TGTGCCAGCAGCGCGAGCCAGGGAATTAGCACTGAAGCTTTCTTT.

This chain uses TRBV21-1 with TRBJ2-1; the D call of TRBD2 is as the table states it, not checked on the DNA. TRBV21-1 is a recognized pseudogene. The CDR3 contains 15 residues. The CDR3 sequence is CASSKCSLQDNEQFF. In nucleotides, the CDR3 is TGTGCCAGCAGCAAATGTTCACTTCAAGACAATGAGCAGTTCTTC.

The chain is built from TRBV12-3 or TRBV12-4 and TRBJ2-2; D remains unclear. The CDR3 is made up of 13 amino acids. V was trimmed by 0 bases and J by 8 bases, leaving 7 bases between them. The CDR3 DNA sequence: TGTGCCAGCAGTTTAGCGCTGGGAGGGGAGCTGTTTTTT. Translation: CASSLALGGELFF.

V usage is TRBV21-1 and J usage is TRBJ2-1; no check of the table's D call, TRBD2, against the DNA was made. TRBV21-1 is a known pseudogene. The CDR3 has 18 residues. CDR3 in DNA: TGTGCCAGCAGCAAAGACATCTGGGGGACTCCTTTGGGCTATGAGCAGTTCTTC. It specifies CASSKDIWGTPLGYEQFF.

The chain uses TRBV30 and TRBJ1-6; D unclear. Trimming left V 2 bases short and J 9 bases short, with 17 bases between. The CDR3 spans 15 residues. Germline V gives CDR1 GTSNPN, CDR2 SVGIG (reference sequence). The CDR3 sequence is CAWSPSPGMGSPLHF. In DNA, the CDR3 is TGTGCCTGGAGTCCAAGTCCGGGAATGGGTTCACCCCTCCACTTT.

This chain connects TRBV27 to TRBJ2-3, with TRBD2 matching over 7 bases. From germline, CDR1 is MNHEY and CDR2 SMNVEV (reference sequence). The CDR3 covers 13 residues. V lost 8 bases to trimming and J lost 1 base; unmatched junction nucleotides: 3. CDR3 residues: CASRAGGTDTQYF. The CDR3 nucleotides are TGTGCCAGCCGGGCGGGGGGCACAGATACGCAGTATTTT.

The genes are TRBV5-6 and TRBJ1-2; 8 bases agree with TRBD1. Unmatched junction bases numbered 6, after V lost 4 bases and J lost 7 bases. The V gene's germline CDR1 is SGHDT and CDR2 YYEEEE. The CDR3 runs to 13 residues. The CDR3 DNA is TGTGCCAGCAGCCCGACAGGGGCGGCTGGCTACACCTTC. Protein sequence: CASSPTGAAGYTF.

The chain is built from TRBV30 and TRBJ1-6; 7 bases are shared with TRBD1. The CDR3 has 15 amino acids. Losses at the gene ends were 3 bases for V and 7 bases for J; bases not matched to a gene: 9. Looked up from germline, CDR1 is GTSNPN and CDR2 is SVGIG (reference sequence). The CDR3 coding sequence is TGTGCCTGGAGAGCAGAGACAGGGAGGAATTCACCCCTCCACTTT. Protein sequence: CAWRAETGRNSPLHF.

V gene TRBV29-1 combines with J gene TRBJ1-4, with TRBD1 matching over 8 bases. The junction had 9 bases not matched to a gene; V was cut back by 4 bases and J by 5 bases. CDR3 size: 15 residues. Germline loops: CDR1 SQVTM, CDR2 ANQGSEA. This chain's CDR3 is CSVAVGTGKNEKLFF. In DNA form, the CDR3 reads TGCAGCGTTGCTGTCGGGACAGGTAAAAATGAAAAACTGTTTTTT.

This chain uses TRBV27 with TRBJ2-1; possibly TRBD1 for D (5 bases). Per germline, CDR1 MNHEY and CDR2 SMNVEV (reference sequence). V was shortened by 2 bases and J by 0 bases, with 5 bases between the two germline ends. CDR3 length: 14 residues. CDR3 sequence reads: CASSLTGSYNEQFF. In nucleotides, the CDR3 is TGTGCCAGCAGTTTAACAGGCTCCTACAATGAGCAGTTCTTC.

The chain joins TRBV19 to TRBJ2-2, with no clear D. This CDR3 has 15 amino acids. The germline CDR1 and CDR2 sequences are LNHDA and SQIVND (reference sequence). V shed 5 bases and J shed 3 bases, with 13 bases lying between them. This chain's CDR3 is CASSSVAGHTGELFF. As DNA, the CDR3 is TGTGCCAGTAGTTCGGTGGCAGGACACACCGGGGAGCTGTTTTTT.